The 28 T cell receptor beta chains reported below all come from one sample, sequenced in a study of breast tumors, draining lymph nodes, adjacent tissues. Samples came from axillary lymph nodes draining the breast cancer. TCRdb fed the multiplex PCR reads into MiXCR, producing one record per CDR3 protein. The sample yields under 350,000 distinct CDR3 sequences, over 25% seen once. The sample consisted of axillary lymph node tissue. These receptors all stem from a female donor with breast cancer. Some clones in this sample may be carry-over from other donors' samples.

This clonotype was observed many times. This chain links TRBV19 with TRBJ2-1; 8 bases fit TRBD2. Germline assignment: CDR1 LNHDA and CDR2 SQIVND (reference sequence). The trim removed 7 bases at V and 3 bases at J, leaving 11 bases unmatched. This CDR3 is 16 amino acids long. The CDR3 loop is CASTPSRGGSYNEQFF. The DNA for the CDR3 is TGTGCCAGTACCCCTTCTCGGGGGGGTAGCTACAATGAGCAGTTCTTC.

About this clonotype: A read error may be the cause here, since a much bigger clone is one base away. This sequence joins TRBV12-3 or TRBV12-4 and TRBJ2-1; 7 bases map to TRBD2. With 3 bases clipped from V and 6 bases from J, the junction kept 5 bases outside the gene matches. CDR3 length: 14 amino acids. The CDR3 DNA sequence: TGTGCCAGCAGTTTCGCGGGAGCAGGCAATGAGCAGTTCTTC. Its protein is CASSFAGAGNEQFF.

This clonotype was counted between two and nine times. One base away lies a much larger clone, so this may be a sequencing read error. This chain connects TRBV20-1 to TRBJ2-7, with TRBD2 matching 7 bases. The CDR3 is made up of 13 amino acids. Germline V gene sequence: CDR1 DFQATT, CDR2 SNEGSKA (reference sequence). The CDR3 DNA reads as TGCAGTGCTGGGGGGAGGGGATCCTACGCGCAGTACTTC. The encoded protein is CSAGGRGSYAQYF.

As regards this clonotype: One end of the junction does not line up with germline, which may come from a read error. The CDR3 DNA follows: TGTGCCAGCAGTTTAAGGTGGGGTGAGCAGTCCTTC. It specifies CASSLRWGEQSF. The chain couples TRBV28 to TRBJ2-1; unclear D gene. In germline, CDR1 is MDHEN, CDR2 SYDVKM. This CDR3 has 12 residues.

Worth noting for this clonotype: A read error may explain this, as a much larger clone is one base away. The chain couples TRBV7-9 to TRBJ2-5; the match to TRBD1 covers 8 bases. Germline V gene lookup returns CDR1 SEHNR and CDR2 FQNEAQ (reference sequence). With V trimmed by 5 bases and J by 1 base, 12 bases remained unmatched. The CDR3 is 17 amino acids. This CDR3 reads CASSPGQALGGQETQYF. CDR3 bases: TGTGCCAGCAGCCCGGGACAGGCCCTCGGGGGCCAAGAGACCCAGTACTTC.

At least ten counts were recorded for this clonotype. The chain is built from TRBV5-8 and TRBJ1-2; 8 bases are shared with TRBD1. Germline CDR1 SGHTS, CDR2 YDEGEE. Trimming took 2 bases from V and 6 from J; bases not matched to a gene: 3. This CDR3 contains 13 residues. The CDR3 protein is CASSFSGGHGYTF. In DNA, the CDR3 is TGTGCCAGCAGCTTTTCAGGGGGCCATGGCTACACCTTC.

This clonotype was observed many times. In nucleotides, the CDR3 is TGTGCCAGCAGCCCATCCCCCTCCTACGAGCAGTACTTC. Its protein is CASSPSPSYEQYF. The chain employs TRBV7-2 and TRBJ2-7, with no clear D. CDR1 and CDR2 (germline): SGHTA, FQGNSA. This CDR3 region has 13 residues. Trimming shortened V by 5 bases and J by 0 bases, and 8 bases separated the two germline ends. The variable domain in full, completed from reference TRBV7-2 and TRBJ2-7, reads GAGVSQSPSNKVTEKGKDVELRCDPISGHTALYWYRQSLGQGLEFLIYFQGNSAPDKSGLPSDRFSAERTGGSVSTLTIQRTQQEDSAVYLCASSPSPSYEQYFGPGTRLTVT.

This clonotype was observed a handful of times. It may be a read error: a sequence one base away is much more abundant. The V gene is TRBV5-1, the J gene TRBJ2-7; 12 nucleotides agree with TRBD2. Trimming took 5 bases from V and 2 from J; bases not matched to a gene: 8. CDR1 is SGHRS, CDR2 YFSETQ, per germline. The CDR3 runs to 16 residues. This CDR3 is CASSSGLAGSPYEQYF. The DNA of the CDR3 is TGCGCCAGCAGTTCAGGACTAGCGGGAAGCCCCTACGAGCAGTACTTC.

This clonotype was recorded many times. V usage is TRBV24-1 and J usage is TRBJ2-1, with 13 bases aligning to TRBD2. V was clipped by 7 bases and J by 0 bases; unmatched bases: 5. Germline assignment: CDR1 KGHDR and CDR2 SFDVKD. CDR3 size: 17 residues. CDR3 amino acids: CATSPGLAGSSYNEQFF. The CDR3 DNA reads as TGTGCCACCAGCCCGGGACTAGCGGGATCCTCCTACAATGAGCAGTTCTTC.

This clonotype was counted ten times or more. The chain recombines TRBV19 with TRBJ2-3, with 8 positions matching TRBD2. V was pared by 6 bases and J by 1 base, with 9 bases of the junction left unmatched. The CDR3 totals 16 residues. CDR1 is LNHDA and CDR2 is SQIVND in the germline V gene (reference sequence). CDR3 protein: CASRLAETKGTDTQYF. The CDR3 DNA sequence: TGTGCCAGTAGACTAGCGGAGACCAAGGGCACAGATACGCAGTATTTT.

Of note for this clonotype: It may be a read error: a sequence one base away is much more abundant. The rearrangement uses TRBV10-2 and TRBJ2-5; TRBD2 matches at 7 bases. The CDR3 covers 12 residues. CDR1 is WSHSY, CDR2 SAAADI, per germline. DNA for the CDR3: TGCGCCAGCAGTCCGGGAGGAGAGTCCCAGTACTTC. It codes for CASSPGGESQYF.

This clonotype was detected many times. The rearrangement uses TRBV9 and TRBJ2-1; 7 bases are a match to TRBD2. The CDR3 extends over 16 amino acids. Germline loops: CDR1 SGDLS, CDR2 YYNGEE. After removal of 3 bases from V and 6 bases from J, the junction contained 12 bases not matched to a gene. The CDR3 sequence: CASSGERGSTGNEQFF. CDR3 bases: TGTGCCAGCAGCGGAGAGCGCGGGAGTACGGGCAATGAGCAGTTCTTC. Filled out from reference TRBV9 and TRBJ2-1, the complete variable domain reads DSGVTQTPKHLITATGQRVTLRCSPRSGDLSVYWYQQSLDQGLQFLIQYYNGEERAKGNILERFSAQQFPDLHSELNLSSLELGDSALYFCASSGERGSTGNEQFFGPGTRLTVL.

The CDR3, as DNA: TGCGCCAGCAGCTTGAGGGGGGCCGGAGACAATGAGCAGTTCTTC. This gives the protein CASSLRGAGDNEQFF. This chain connects TRBV5-1 to TRBJ2-1; TRBD1 or TRBD2 may be the D gene (6 bases each). CDR3 length: 15 amino acids. CDR1 and CDR2 (germline): SGHRS, YFSETQ. V was clipped by 1 base and J by 5 bases, with 13 bases between them.

This clonotype was seen repeatedly, ten times or more. The chain links TRBV20-1 to TRBJ2-1, with D hard to call. Trimming stripped 5 bases from V and 5 bases from J, with 7 bases between. Germline V gene data show CDR1 as DFQATT and CDR2 as SNEGSKA (reference sequence). The CDR3 has 11 amino acids. CDR3 DNA sequence: TGCAGTGCTGTACGGAACAATGAGCAGTTCTTC. This gives the protein CSAVRNNEQFF.

Many counts were recorded for this clonotype. This chain links TRBV5-4 with TRBJ2-1; TRBD1 is a possible D gene (6 bases). V was clipped by 2 bases and J by 9 bases, with 15 bases between them. The CDR3 sequence is 14 residues long. In germline, CDR1 is SGHNT, CDR2 YYREEE (reference sequence). This CDR3 reads CASSLTGPFGEQFF. The CDR3 DNA follows: TGTGCCAGCAGCTTAACAGGGCCATTTGGTGAGCAGTTCTTC.

Ten or more counts support this clonotype. The chain couples TRBV4-3 to TRBJ2-3; D gene unclear. Per the germline V gene, CDR1 is LGHNA and CDR2 is YSLEER. The ends were cut back, 5 bases at V and 5 bases at J, with 17 bases in the middle. The CDR3 sequence is 15 residues long. In DNA form, the CDR3 reads TGCGCCAGCAGCTCACGGGTCCTGGCCGGAGATACGCAGTATTTT. It specifies CASSSRVLAGDTQYF.

This clonotype has a count of ten or more. The chain has TRBV12-3 or TRBV12-4 and TRBJ2-1; 8 nucleotides agree with TRBD2. Trimming cost V 4 bases and J 0 bases; bases outside gene matches: 11. The CDR3 spans 18 residues. Here the CDR3 reads CASSYWRYSGISYNEQFF. The CDR3 DNA sequence: TGTGCCAGCAGTTATTGGAGGTATAGCGGGATCTCCTACAATGAGCAGTTCTTC.

This clonotype appeared many times. J is TRBJ2-5 and V is TRBV6-2 or TRBV6-3; possibly TRBD1 or TRBD2 for D (7 bases each). V was clipped by 2 bases and J by 5 bases, with 12 bases between them. The CDR3 totals 14 residues. Germline V gene sequence: CDR1 MNHEY, CDR2 SVGEGT. DNA of the CDR3: TGTGCCAGCAGTTACCCAGGGGGAGGGGAGACCCAGTACTTC. As protein: CASSYPGGGETQYF.

V gene TRBV10-1 combines with J gene TRBJ2-7, with unresolved D. This CDR3 spans 15 amino acids. Per germline, CDR1 WNHNN and CDR2 SYGVQD (reference sequence). The V end lost 8 bases, the J end lost 3 bases, and 20 bases lay between the germline ends. The CDR3 spells CASSPPSRAGYEQYF. CDR3 coding DNA: TGCGCCAGCTCACCACCGTCGAGAGCAGGCTACGAGCAGTACTTC.

This clonotype came up a few times. A single base separates this from a much larger clone, so it may be a read error. This chain joins TRBV20-1 and TRBJ2-7, with 7 nucleotides matching TRBD2. Trimming removed 0 bases from V and 2 bases from J; junction bases left unmatched: 7. Germline values: CDR1 DFQATT, CDR2 SNEGSKA (reference sequence). There are 15 residues in the CDR3. This chain's CDR3 is CSARDRPSGAYEQYF. The CDR3 DNA reads TGCAGTGCTAGAGATCGTCCTAGCGGCGCCTACGAGCAGTACTTC.

To note about this clonotype: A clone one base away is much larger, so this may be a read error. No DNA is shown, since the ends of the CDR3 on it are uncertain; the CDR3 is the one TCRdb lists. V and J are TRBV7-8 and TRBJ1-2; the table gives TRBD1 as D, unverified against the DNA. Per the germline V gene, CDR1 is SGHVS and CDR2 is FQNEAQ. The CDR3 has 15 amino acids, counting both end residues. This CDR3 is CASSFGQGSNYGYPF.

This chain connects TRBV27 to TRBJ2-3, with unresolved D. The CDR3 runs to 15 residues. Germline V CDR1 and CDR2: MNHEY, SMNVEV (reference sequence). The ends were cut back, 0 bases at V and 4 bases at J, with 11 bases in the middle. CDR3 sequence reads: CASSLSGWLADTQYF. CDR3 sequence (DNA): TGTGCCAGCAGTTTATCGGGTTGGTTGGCAGATACGCAGTATTTT.

This clonotype was counted ten times or more. V usage is TRBV19 and J usage is TRBJ2-3; possibly TRBD1 for D (6 bases). The CDR3 has 14 residues. Germline assignment: CDR1 LNHDA and CDR2 SQIVND (reference sequence). Trimming pared 4 bases from V and 2 bases from J, leaving 10 bases between. The CDR3 DNA reads TGTGCCAGTAGTAGCGGACAGTTCACAGATACGCAGTATTTT. This encodes CASSSGQFTDTQYF.

The V gene is TRBV20-1, the J gene TRBJ2-5; 11 bases agree with TRBD2. There are 16 residues in the CDR3. Germline lookup yields CDR1 DFQATT and CDR2 SNEGSKA (reference sequence). V shed 4 bases and J 5 bases; nucleotides not matched to a gene: 12. The chain's CDR3 is CSATSFTSGRWETQYF. The CDR3 nucleotides are TGCAGTGCTACCTCCTTCACTAGCGGGAGATGGGAGACCCAGTACTTC.

This clonotype was detected ten times or more. The genes are TRBV7-2 and TRBJ2-3; TRBD2 agrees at 13 bases. V gave up 5 bases and J gave up 6 bases; unmatched junction bases: 17. The CDR3 consists of 19 residues. Germline CDR1 SGHTA, CDR2 FQGNSA. CDR3 coding DNA: TGTGCCAGCAGCGACTATCCCCTCCGACTAGCGGGAGGAGGTGATACGCAGTATTTT. Translated, it gives CASSDYPLRLAGGGDTQYF.

This clonotype was observed many times. This chain uses TRBV19 with TRBJ2-7, with D maybe TRBD1 (6 bases). Trimming shortened V by 5 bases and J by 0 bases, and 11 bases separated the two germline ends. This CDR3 region has 14 residues. CDR1 LNHDA and CDR2 SQIVND come from the germline V gene (reference sequence). The CDR3: CASSHTGSSYEQYF. DNA for the CDR3: TGTGCCAGTAGTCATACAGGGAGCTCCTACGAGCAGTACTTC.

Turning to this clonotype: Since a much larger clone is just one base distant, this may be a read error. The chain is built from TRBV19 and TRBJ2-7; the D is unclear. The CDR3 extends over 12 amino acids. Germline V CDR1 and CDR2: LNHDA, SQIVND (reference sequence). CDR3 in DNA: TGTGCCAGTAGTTGGGTATCCTACGTGCAGTACTTC. This encodes CASSWVSYVQYF.

About this clonotype itself: This may arise from a read error, as a much more abundant clone is one base away. The CDR3 spells CASRLAGGGDQYF. CDR3 DNA: TGCGCCAGCAGACTAGCGGGAGGGGGGGACCAGTACTTC. This chain uses TRBV5-1 with TRBJ2-7; TRBD2 matches at 13 bases. V shed 5 bases, J shed 10 bases, and the junction held 6 bases outside the gene matches. Germline V gives CDR1 SGHRS, CDR2 YFSETQ. The CDR3 runs 13 residues.